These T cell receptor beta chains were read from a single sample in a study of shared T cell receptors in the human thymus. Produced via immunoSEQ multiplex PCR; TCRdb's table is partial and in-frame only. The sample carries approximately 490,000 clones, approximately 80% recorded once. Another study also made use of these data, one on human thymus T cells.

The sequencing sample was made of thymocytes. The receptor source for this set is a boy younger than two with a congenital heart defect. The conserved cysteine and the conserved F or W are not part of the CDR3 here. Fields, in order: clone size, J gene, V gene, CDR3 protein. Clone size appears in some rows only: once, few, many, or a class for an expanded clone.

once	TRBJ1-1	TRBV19	ATLGDIANTEAF
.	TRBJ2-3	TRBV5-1	ASSLTRSDTQY
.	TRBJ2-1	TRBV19	ASKRGSSYNEQF
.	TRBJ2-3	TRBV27	ASSLRPSTDTQY
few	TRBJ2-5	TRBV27	ASSLRSQETQY
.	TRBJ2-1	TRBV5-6	ASSLGLAGYNEQF
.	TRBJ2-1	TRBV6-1	ASRPGHNEQF
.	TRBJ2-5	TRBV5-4	ASSLRSGRALGETQY
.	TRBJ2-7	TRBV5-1	ASSVGQSYEQY
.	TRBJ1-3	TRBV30	AWSVQSGNTIY
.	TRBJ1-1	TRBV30	AWSVQRQVIGGTEAF
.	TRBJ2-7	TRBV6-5	ASSYRGRREQY
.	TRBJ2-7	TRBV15	ATSSQRGYEQY
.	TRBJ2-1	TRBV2	ASSYTKTLAGSYNEQF
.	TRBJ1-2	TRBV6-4	ASSDIGGYGYT
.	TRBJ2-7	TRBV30	AWSVNRGSYEQY
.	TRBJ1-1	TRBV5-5	ASSIPGTGIEAF
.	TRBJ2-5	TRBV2	ASRAGLARGGGQETQY
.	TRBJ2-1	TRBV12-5	ASGLVEWRTSGTLGVYNEQF
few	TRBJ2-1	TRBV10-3	AISEPQASNEQF
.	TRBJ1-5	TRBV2	ASRPGAANQPQH
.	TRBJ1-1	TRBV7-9	ASSLMGRDRDTEAF
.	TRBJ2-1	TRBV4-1	ASSWAKEPNEQF
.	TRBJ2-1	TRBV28	ASSRDWGEAGSYNEQF
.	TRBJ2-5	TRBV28	ASSLPHGLVWNQETQY
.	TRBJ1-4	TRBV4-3	ASSQDLASTIGLTNEKLF
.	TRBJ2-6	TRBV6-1	ASSVDRTSGANVLT
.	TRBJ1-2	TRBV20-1	SASGGYGYT
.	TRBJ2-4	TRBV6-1	ASSETGSKNIQY
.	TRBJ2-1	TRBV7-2	ASSLISGDYNEQF
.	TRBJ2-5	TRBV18	ASSPRSGRERRETQY
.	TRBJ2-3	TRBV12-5	ASGPFDRESTDTQY
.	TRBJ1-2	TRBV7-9	ASSLVGQSYGYT
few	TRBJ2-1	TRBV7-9	ASSSGGEQF
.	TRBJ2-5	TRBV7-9	ASRMGDTQY
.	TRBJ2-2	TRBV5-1	ASSDYRDGLNTGELF
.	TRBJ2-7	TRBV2	ASTPGLAAYEQY
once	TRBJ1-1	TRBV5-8	ASSPTRNTEAF
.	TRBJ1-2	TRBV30	AWRPPGNYGYT
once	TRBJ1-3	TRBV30	AWRGRQGSSGNTIY
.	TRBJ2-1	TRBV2	ASPDPGTGRNEQF
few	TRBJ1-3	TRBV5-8	ASTPHTIY
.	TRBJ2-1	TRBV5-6	ASSLFPDSYNEQF
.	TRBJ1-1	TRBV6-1	ASRLRVEAF
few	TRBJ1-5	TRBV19	ASSSAGDRDNQPQH
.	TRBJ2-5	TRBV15	ATSAGASTGDGTETQY
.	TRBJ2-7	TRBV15	ATSRGTRRTGRHEQY
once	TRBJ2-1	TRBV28	ASSLVVSGYGYNEQF
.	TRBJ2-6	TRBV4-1	ASSPEPASGNSGANVLS
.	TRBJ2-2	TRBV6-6	ASSYGLKAGELF
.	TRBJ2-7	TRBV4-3	ASSQDRGLAGSGEQY